The T cell receptor (beta chain) described here comes from a study of cytomegalovirus exposure and HLA in healthy donors. General study findings and limits: Later analysis identified some 16,000 TCR beta sequences associated with HLA alleles, using a false discovery rate threshold of 0.05. Per a later analysis, HLA-associated TCR beta chains showed more clonal expansion than other, equally common TCR beta chains.

PCR amplification relied on 60 Vbeta primers (plus 13 Jbeta primers). Original methodology: Unique TCR beta chains totaled some 81 million in a later count, with approximately 11 million of them shared. Profiled with immunoSEQ multiplex PCR; TCRdb holds only in-frame clones, not every one. The V and J calls and clone size come from that table; D and trimming were worked out from the DNA. The data contain 150,000 or so clones, roughly 80% of them singletons. CDR3 length equals 14 residues. V was shortened by 1 base and J by 8 bases, with 14 bases between the two germline ends. Per the germline V gene, CDR1 is SGHVS and CDR2 is FQNEAQ. This clone was detected a few times. Antigen specificity is unknown.

The specimen sequenced was PBMCs. J is TRBJ1-2 and V is TRBV7-8; perhaps TRBD1 as D (5 bases). This clonotype was sampled from a woman aged 40 to 50 in good health and CMV-seronegative. CDR3 nucleotide sequence: TGTGCCAGCAGCTTAGAGGATTCCCGGGGGGGCTACACCTTC. Its protein product is CASSLEDSRGGYTF.